What follows are 18 T cell receptor beta chains derived from one specimen sequenced in a study of blood T cell repertoires in COVID-19. Generated by immunoSEQ multiplex PCR, the TCRdb table keeps only in-frame clones and is missing some. Among about 210,000 clones listed, around 89% were seen once. The sequenced material came from peripheral blood. Receptors originate from a woman in her forties with acute or convalescent COVID-19.

V usage is TRBV9 and J usage is TRBJ1-4; 8 bases are a match to TRBD1. The CDR3 is 16 amino acids. The germline V gene encodes CDR1 SGDLS and CDR2 YYNGEE. V lost 4 bases, J lost 1 base, and 6 bases stayed unmatched. CDR3 nucleotide sequence: TGTGCCAGCAGCCAGGACAGGGTATTAACTAATGAAAAACTGTTTTTT. It codes for CASSQDRVLTNEKLFF.

The chain recombines TRBV21-1 with TRBJ2-7; the D call of TRBD1 is as the table states it, not checked on the DNA. TRBV21-1 is classified as a pseudogene. CDR3 length: 14 amino acids. The CDR3 loop reads CASSSGQTPSEQYV. DNA of the CDR3: TGTGCCAGCAGTTCGGGACAGACCCCCTCCGAGCAGTACGTC.

CDR3 sequence (DNA): TGTGCCAGCAGCAGGGACAGGGGGCGGGTCACTGAAGCTTTCTTT. This translates into CASSRDRGRVTEAFF. The genes are TRBV19 and TRBJ1-1; TRBD1 agrees at 12 bases. In germline, CDR1 is LNHDA, CDR2 SQIVND (reference sequence). Trimming removed 9 bases from V and 4 bases from J; junction bases left unmatched: 9. This CDR3 spans 15 amino acids.

The V gene is TRBV2, the J gene TRBJ1-2, with D uncertain. Trimming removed 8 bases at V and 4 bases at J, with 17 bases between. The CDR3 loop spans 14 amino acids. CDR1 is SNHLY, CDR2 FYNNEI, per germline. The CDR3 nucleotides are TGTGCCAGCGCCGCGGTGGGGAGTGGCTATGGCTACACCTTC. It translates to CASAAVGSGYGYTF.

The chain combines TRBV27 with TRBJ1-1; D ambiguous. The V gene lost 7 bases and the J gene lost 2 bases, with 17 bases spanning the gap. The CDR3 length is 15 residues. CDR1 and CDR2 from the germline V gene are MNHEY and SMNVEV (reference sequence). Here the CDR3 reads CASTLSFEGNTEAFF. DNA of the CDR3: TGTGCCAGCACCCTCTCGTTCGAGGGAAACACTGAAGCTTTCTTT.

The CDR3 is CASSFSGNTEAFF. CDR3 DNA: TGTGCCAGCAGCTTTTCGGGGAACACTGAAGCTTTCTTT. V gene TRBV5-5 combines with J gene TRBJ1-1; D is unresolved. CDR1 is SGHKS, CDR2 YYEKEE, per germline (reference sequence). This CDR3 spans 13 amino acids. The V end lost 2 bases, the J end lost 1 base, and 6 bases lay between the germline ends.

The J gene is TRBJ2-5, the V gene TRBV6-1; 9 nucleotides line up with TRBD2. Germline V gene sequence: CDR1 MNHNS, CDR2 SASEGT. The CDR3 sequence is 14 residues long. The V gene end was trimmed by 3 bases and the J gene end by 3 bases; junction bases not matched to a gene: 2. As DNA, the CDR3 is TGTGCCAGCAGTGAGTCTAGCGGGAAAGAGACCCAGTACTTC. Amino acids: CASSESSGKETQYF.

The chain joins TRBV7-6 to TRBJ1-1; a possible D gene is TRBD1 (5 bases). This CDR3 is 15 amino acids long. Trimming shortened V by 1 base and J by 1 base, and 10 bases separated the two germline ends. Looked up from germline, CDR1 is SGHVS and CDR2 is FNYEAQ. The CDR3 protein is CASSLGGQGNTEAFF. In DNA form, the CDR3 reads TGTGCCAGCAGCTTAGGAGGTCAGGGGAACACTGAAGCTTTCTTT.

The V and J genes are TRBV11-3 and TRBJ2-3, with 8 bases that match TRBD2. V was clipped by 1 base and J by 5 bases; unmatched bases: 8. Germline V gives CDR1 SGHNT, CDR2 YENEEA. The CDR3 has 16 residues. The DNA of the CDR3 is TGTGCCAGCAGCTTAGGTCTAGCGGGCCTGGGAGATACGCAGTATTTT. This codes for CASSLGLAGLGDTQYF.

V usage is TRBV5-1 and J usage is TRBJ2-1, with D perhaps TRBD2 (6 bases). V was clipped by 4 bases and J by 5 bases, with 22 bases between them. CDR3 length: 17 amino acids. CDR1 and CDR2 from the germline V gene are SGHRS and YFSETQ. CDR3 residues: CASSPYPLRTTDNEQFF. In DNA, the CDR3 is TGCGCCAGCAGCCCGTATCCCCTTAGGACTACCGACAATGAGCAGTTCTTC.

The chain recombines TRBV6-5 with TRBJ2-3; D is unresolved. Trimming removed 1 base at V and 0 bases at J, with 5 bases between. Germline V lookup: CDR1 MNHEY, CDR2 SVGAGI. This CDR3 is 14 amino acids long. The CDR3 here is CASSYLGSTDTQYF. In nucleotides, the CDR3 is TGTGCCAGCAGTTACTTGGGCAGCACAGATACGCAGTATTTT.

V is TRBV19 and J is TRBJ1-1; D is unresolved. Germline loops: CDR1 LNHDA, CDR2 SQIVND (reference sequence). With 1 base removed from V and 0 bases from J, the gap between germline ends came to 9 bases. The CDR3 runs 15 residues. In DNA, the CDR3 is TGTGCCAGTAGTATAGTGGGCAGCATGAACACTGAAGCTTTCTTT. It translates to CASSIVGSMNTEAFF. The whole variable domain, filled in from reference TRBV19 and TRBJ1-1, reads DGGITQSPKYLFRKEGQNVTLSCEQNLNHDAMYWYRQDPGQGLRLIYYSQIVNDFQKGDIAEGYSVSREKKESFPLTVTSAQKNPTAFYLCASSIVGSMNTEAFFGQGTRLTVV.

This rearrangement joins TRBV29-1 to TRBJ2-3, with D tentatively TRBD2 (5 bases). Germline-derived CDR1 and CDR2 are SQVTM and ANQGSEA. Deletions cut 7 bases from V and 2 bases from J, with 13 bases between. The CDR3 is 13 residues long. CDR3 residues: CSDRRRNTDTQYF. For the CDR3, the DNA is TGCAGCGACCGGAGGAGGAACACAGATACGCAGTATTTT.

The V and J genes are TRBV6-4 and TRBJ2-2; D is ambiguous. The CDR3 totals 14 residues. CDR1 is MRHNA and CDR2 is SNTAGT in the germline V gene. V lost 6 bases and J lost 0, with 8 bases in between. The CDR3 spells CASSLRANTGELFF. CDR3 nucleotides: TGTGCCAGCAGCCTCCGGGCGAACACCGGGGAGCTGTTTTTT.

The chain combines TRBV11-2 with TRBJ1-1, with 8 bases matching TRBD1. CDR1 and CDR2 from the germline V gene are SGHAT and FQNNGV. V was clipped by 8 bases and J by 5 bases; unmatched bases: 10. The CDR3 contains 14 residues. The CDR3 is CASGQGKEFTEAFF. The CDR3 DNA follows: TGTGCCAGCGGACAGGGTAAGGAGTTTACTGAAGCTTTCTTT.

V gene TRBV9 combines with J gene TRBJ1-1; D not resolved. Germline V lookup: CDR1 SGDLS, CDR2 YYNGEE. The CDR3 extends over 15 amino acids. The V end was cut by 4 bases, the J end by 1 base, with 14 bases between. CDR3 sequence: CASSLLPDQNTEAFF. As DNA, the CDR3 is TGTGCCAGCAGCCTACTACCAGACCAGAACACTGAAGCTTTCTTT. Full variable domain (missing parts from reference TRBV9 and TRBJ1-1): DSGVTQTPKHLITATGQRVTLRCSPRSGDLSVYWYQQSLDQGLQFLIQYYNGEERAKGNILERFSAQQFPDLHSELNLSSLELGDSALYFCASSLLPDQNTEAFFGQGTRLTVV.

This clone was observed once. This rearrangement joins TRBV25-1 to TRBJ2-3, with 8 nucleotides matching TRBD1. The junction had 4 bases not matched to a gene; V was cut back by 6 bases and J by 8 bases. Germline CDR1 and CDR2: MGHDK and SYGVNS. This CDR3 has 12 residues. This CDR3 reads CASRDRVGTQYF. The CDR3 DNA follows: TGTGCCAGCAGGGACAGGGTTGGTACGCAGTATTTT.

As DNA, the CDR3 is TGTGCCTGGAGTGTACCGCCAGGGGGGCCGAGGGAGACCCAGTACTTC. As protein: CAWSVPPGGPRETQYF. The chain employs TRBV30 and TRBJ2-5; weak D call: TRBD1 (7 bases). The CDR3 is made up of 16 amino acids. V was pared by 0 bases and J by 5 bases, with 19 bases between. In germline, CDR1 is GTSNPN, CDR2 SVGIG (reference sequence).